These 19 T cell receptor beta chains originate from one sample sequenced in a study of EBV T-cell therapy then PD-1 blockade in nasopharyngeal carcinoma. Only in-frame clones appear in the TCRdb table, and some are missing; sequencing was by immunoSEQ multiplex PCR. The sample carries about 22,000 clones, 82% recorded once. The treatment here: AdE1-LMPpoly-expanded autologous EBV-specific T-cell therapy followed by anti-PD-1 nivolumab. No antigens are known for them. Sample: CD8+ T cells from blood, taken at day -245 from a patient whose treatment included autologous EBV-specific T cells and nivolumab. These receptors all stem from a man aged 40-55 years with nasopharyngeal carcinoma.

The chain carries TRBV7-8 and TRBJ2-2; 9 nucleotides line up with TRBD1. The V segment lost 2 bases and the J segment 5 bases; nucleotides outside the gene matches: 6. CDR1 is SGHVS, CDR2 FQNEAQ, per germline. The CDR3 has 16 amino acids. CDR3 region: CASSLYRGHGTGELFF. The CDR3 bases are TGTGCCAGCAGCTTATACAGGGGGCATGGGACCGGGGAGCTGTTTTTT.

This clone was picked up one time. The gene calls are TRBV5-4 and TRBJ2-5; no reliable D call. Germline V CDR1 and CDR2: SGHNT, YYREEE (reference sequence). The V end lost 3 bases, the J end lost 7 bases, and 7 bases lay between the germline ends. The CDR3 covers 11 residues. CDR3 protein: CASSSSRTQYF. CDR3 DNA: TGTGCCAGCAGCTCAAGCAGGACCCAGTACTTC.

The V call is TRBV7-8, the J call TRBJ2-1; 8 positions agree with TRBD2. CDR1 SGHVS and CDR2 FQNEAQ come from the germline V gene. The CDR3 spans 15 residues. V shed 3 bases, J shed 7 bases, and the junction held 8 bases outside the gene matches. DNA of the CDR3: TGTGCCAGCAGCTTTTTCACTAGCGGCCGGAATGAGCAGTTCTTC. Protein sequence: CASSFFTSGRNEQFF.

This CDR3 is CASSVVELSETQYF. CDR3 nucleotides: TGTGCCAGCAGCGTAGTGGAGCTTAGTGAGACCCAGTACTTC. V and J are TRBV9 and TRBJ2-5; no reliable D call. Trimming removed 0 bases at V and 5 bases at J, with 11 bases between. CDR1 and CDR2 from the germline V gene are SGDLS and YYNGEE. The CDR3 runs to 14 residues.

The chain recombines TRBV5-1 with TRBJ2-3, with 12 positions matching TRBD2. The CDR3 is 16 residues long. J was trimmed by 4 bases and V by 4 bases; bases with no gene match: 7. Looked up from germline, CDR1 is SGHRS and CDR2 is YFSETQ. CDR3 residues: CASSPLAGGRSDTQYF. In DNA form, the CDR3 reads TGCGCCAGCAGCCCTCTAGCGGGGGGGCGGTCAGATACGCAGTATTTT.

This chain joins TRBV5-1 and TRBJ1-2; weak D call: TRBD1 (6 bases). The germline CDR1 and CDR2 sequences are SGHRS and YFSETQ. Deletions cut 0 bases from V and 2 bases from J, with 8 bases between. This CDR3 spans 14 amino acids. CDR3 sequence (DNA): TGCGCCAGCAGCTTGGGTGACAGGAACTATGGCTACACCTTC. Residues: CASSLGDRNYGYTF.

This rearrangement joins TRBV7-8 to TRBJ2-2; weak D call: TRBD1 (6 bases). This CDR3 region has 15 residues. The V end was cut by 5 bases, the J end by 5 bases, with 15 bases between. CDR1 and CDR2 (germline): SGHVS, FQNEAQ. The CDR3 DNA reads as TGTGCCAGCAGCCTCTTTCAGGGGCCGACCGGGGAGCTGTTTTTT. Translating it yields CASSLFQGPTGELFF.

In this sample, this clone turned up a few times. The chain carries TRBV15 and TRBJ2-1; D gene uncertain. The CDR3 has 14 amino acids. V was shortened by 1 base and J by 4 bases, with 8 bases between the two germline ends. Per the germline V gene, CDR1 is LNHNV and CDR2 is YYDKDF (reference sequence). As DNA, the CDR3 is TGTGCCACCAGCAGAGTAAGAGAATACAATGAGCAGTTCTTC. The encoded protein is CATSRVREYNEQFF.

The rearrangement uses TRBV6-2 or TRBV6-3 and TRBJ1-2, with 8 bases matching TRBD1. Germline assignment: CDR1 MNHEY and CDR2 SVGEGT. The CDR3 is made up of 12 amino acids. Trimming cost V 3 bases and J 13 bases; bases outside gene matches: 7. The DNA for the CDR3 is TGTGCCAGCAGTTATCCGGACAGGGTTGGCACCTTC. Translation gives CASSYPDRVGTF.

The chain joins TRBV7-9 to TRBJ2-2; no firm D call. The V end was cut by 6 bases, the J end by 3 bases, with 5 bases between. This CDR3 has 12 residues. Germline lookup yields CDR1 SEHNR and CDR2 FQNEAQ (reference sequence). CDR3 sequence reads: CASRHHTGELFF. CDR3 sequence (DNA): TGTGCCAGCAGACACCACACCGGGGAGCTGTTTTTT.

The chain links TRBV6-5 to TRBJ2-2; 8 bases align to TRBD1. Germline trimming cut 7 bases from V and 5 bases from J; bases unmatched to any gene: 9. CDR1 is MNHEY and CDR2 is SVGAGI in the germline V gene. CDR3 length equals 15 residues. The CDR3 region is CASILGQGGTGELFF. The CDR3 bases are TGTGCCAGCATCCTAGGACAGGGTGGGACCGGGGAGCTGTTTTTT.

The chain joins TRBV28 to TRBJ2-2; TRBD1 agrees at 8 bases. Germline CDR1 is MDHEN and CDR2 is SYDVKM. V was pared by 8 bases and J by 7 bases, with 9 bases of the junction left unmatched. The CDR3 totals 14 residues. CDR3 loop: CASGSRGRSGELFF. The CDR3 nucleotides are TGTGCCAGCGGCAGCAGGGGGCGAAGCGGGGAGCTGTTTTTT.

The genes are TRBV19 and TRBJ1-1; weak D call: TRBD1 (5 bases). The CDR3 length is 14 residues. Per germline, CDR1 LNHDA and CDR2 SQIVND (reference sequence). Trimming removed 4 bases at V and 2 bases at J, with 11 bases between. Here the CDR3 DNA reads TGTGCCAGTAGTACGCTGACAGTCAACACTGAAGCTTTCTTT. Its protein product is CASSTLTVNTEAFF.

The chain uses TRBV13 and TRBJ1-1; TRBD1 agrees at 8 bases. The CDR3 length is 20 residues. Germline trimming cut 5 bases from V and 0 bases from J; bases unmatched to any gene: 20. From germline, CDR1 is PRHDT and CDR2 FYEKMQ (reference sequence). Written as DNA, the CDR3 is TGTGCCAGCAGCACCCTTGGGGCCCTGACAGGGGCGCACATGAACACTGAAGCTTTCTTT. It specifies CASSTLGALTGAHMNTEAFF.

The chain carries TRBV24-1 and TRBJ1-2; TRBD1 aligns across 7 bases. CDR3 size: 14 residues. The trim removed 0 bases at V and 8 bases at J, leaving 5 bases unmatched. Germline values: CDR1 KGHDR, CDR2 SFDVKD. Here the CDR3 DNA reads TGTGCCACCAGTGATTTGAGACAGGGTATCGGCTACACCTTC. This encodes CATSDLRQGIGYTF.

The V gene is TRBV4-3, the J gene TRBJ2-1; D is unclear. Germline V CDR1 and CDR2: LGHNA, YSLEER. Trimming took off 0 bases at V and 8 bases at J, with 17 bases between the two ends. The CDR3 totals 16 residues. The CDR3 bases are TGCGCCAGCAGCCAAGATTCAACTCGGGCGTTCTATGAGCAGTTCTTC. It is translated as CASSQDSTRAFYEQFF.

The genes are TRBV7-9 and TRBJ2-7, with D possibly matching TRBD1 (6 bases). Germline V gives CDR1 SEHNR, CDR2 FQNEAQ (reference sequence). The CDR3 sequence is 12 residues long. V gave up 3 bases and J gave up 7 bases, with 10 bases separating them. This chain's CDR3 is CASSFQGREQYF. The CDR3 DNA sequence: TGTGCCAGCAGCTTCCAGGGGCGGGAGCAGTACTTC.

The V and J genes are TRBV6-5 and TRBJ2-1; D is uncertain. The V gene lost 6 bases and the J gene lost 5 bases, with 11 bases spanning the gap. Germline values: CDR1 MNHEY, CDR2 SVGAGI. This CDR3 spans 13 amino acids. CDR3 in amino acids: CASSSQENNEQFF. CDR3 nucleotides: TGTGCCAGCAGCTCCCAGGAAAACAATGAGCAGTTCTTC.

The CDR3 DNA is TGTGCCAGCAGCGCTAGCGGGGGGGCCGGATCAGATACGCAGTATTTT. It yields the protein CASSASGGAGSDTQYF. The V and J genes are TRBV7-2 and TRBJ2-3; 12 nucleotides line up with TRBD2. This CDR3 has 16 amino acids. V lost 5 bases, J lost 4 bases, and 7 bases stayed unmatched. Germline V gene lookup returns CDR1 SGHTA and CDR2 FQGNSA.